Below are 25 T cell receptor beta chains sequenced from a single sample in a study of sequential checkpoint blockade in melanoma. Assay used: immunoSEQ multiplex PCR; TCRdb lists only in-frame clones, some missing. Of around 20,000 clones listed, 45% to 65% are singletons. Treatment: randomized to nivolumab then ipilimumab (arm A) or the reverse (arm B). This material consisted of CD8+ T cells sorted from blood (inferred from file names), taken from a patient given nivolumab and ipilimumab in sequence. The source of these receptors is a human donor with melanoma.

CDR3 bases: TGCGCCTCCTCACTTAGCCCTATCTCCTACAATGAGCAGTTCTTC. Protein sequence: CASSLSPISYNEQFF. This rearrangement joins TRBV4-1 to TRBJ2-1; unclear D gene. There are 15 residues in the CDR3. Trimming pared 11 bases from V and 0 bases from J, leaving 17 bases between. Germline CDR1 is MGHRA and CDR2 is YSYEKL.

The chain couples TRBV2 to TRBJ2-7; perhaps TRBD1 as D (6 bases). CDR3 length: 16 residues. Trimming left V 7 bases short and J 4 bases short, with 23 bases between. CDR1 and CDR2 (germline): SNHLY, FYNNEI. This chain's CDR3 is CASMSQGTVSRYEQYF. The CDR3 DNA reads as TGTGCCAGCATGTCACAGGGTACGGTCTCGCGGTACGAGCAGTACTTC.

This chain connects TRBV4-2 to TRBJ1-6; unclear D gene. V dropped 4 bases and J dropped 7 bases, with 11 bases sitting between them. The germline gives CDR1 LGHNA, CDR2 YNFKEQ. This CDR3 contains 14 residues. CDR3 nucleotides: TGTGCCAGCAGCCCCCCTGGACTAAATTCACCCCTCCACTTT. It encodes CASSPPGLNSPLHF.

The J gene is TRBJ1-2, the V gene TRBV6-5; D unresolved. Germline V gives CDR1 MNHEY, CDR2 SVGAGI. The CDR3 is 16 residues long. Trimming removed 2 bases at V and 4 bases at J, with 17 bases between. This CDR3 is CASSYNRQAPFYGYTF. The CDR3 DNA reads as TGTGCCAGCAGTTACAATCGGCAGGCCCCTTTCTATGGCTACACCTTC.

The rearrangement uses TRBV2 and TRBJ1-1; weak D call: TRBD1 (6 bases). CDR3 size: 12 residues. V was shortened by 4 bases and J by 8 bases, with 11 bases between the two germline ends. Per the germline V gene, CDR1 is SNHLY and CDR2 is FYNNEI. The DNA of the CDR3 is TGTGCCAGCAGTGTGGACAGATTCGAAGCTTTCTTT. The encoded protein is CASSVDRFEAFF.

This chain connects TRBV6-5 to TRBJ1-5; tentatively, D is TRBD1 (5 bases). Trimming stripped 0 bases from V and 7 bases from J, with 13 bases between. The CDR3 extends over 15 amino acids. The V gene's germline CDR1 is MNHEY and CDR2 SVGAGI. In DNA, the CDR3 is TGTGCCAGCAGTTACTCCCGACAGTGGCTCCAGCCCCAGCATTTT. It specifies CASSYSRQWLQPQHF.

The chain is built from TRBV7-3 and TRBJ2-7; 9 bases align to TRBD2. Germline-derived CDR1 and CDR2 are SGHTA and FQGTGA. V gave up 3 bases and J gave up 2 bases; unmatched junction bases: 5. The CDR3 contains 15 residues. CDR3 sequence: CASSFSGGLTYEQYF. The CDR3 DNA sequence: TGTGCCAGCAGCTTTAGCGGGGGCCTCACCTACGAGCAGTACTTC.

CDR3 DNA: TGTGCCAGTAGTATTGATATCCAGGATAATAACTATGGCTACACCTTC. It codes for CASSIDIQDNNYGYTF. The chain employs TRBV19 and TRBJ1-2; D gene unclear. The CDR3 extends over 16 amino acids. Germline CDR1 reads LNHDA; CDR2 reads SQIVND (reference sequence). Trimming stripped 3 bases from V and 1 base from J, with 15 bases between.

This clone has just a few counts. This chain links TRBV2 with TRBJ1-6, with D tentatively TRBD1 (5 bases). The germline gives CDR1 SNHLY, CDR2 FYNNEI. CDR3 length: 14 residues. V lost 6 bases, J lost 9 bases, and 15 bases lay in between. In DNA form, the CDR3 reads TGTGCCAGCAGCAGGGTGCTATATGGTTCACCCCTCCACTTT. It specifies CASSRVLYGSPLHF.

The chain uses TRBV28 and TRBJ1-3; D remains unclear. In germline, CDR1 is MDHEN, CDR2 SYDVKM. The V and J ends lost 5 bases and 2 bases respectively, with 13 bases between them. The CDR3 length is 15 residues. DNA of the CDR3: TGTGCCAGCAGTCGGGAACTGCCCCCTGGAAACACCATATATTTT. Amino acids: CASSRELPPGNTIYF.

In this sample, this clone is medium-sized. The rearrangement links TRBV19 to TRBJ1-3; D remains ambiguous. Per the germline V gene, CDR1 is LNHDA and CDR2 is SQIVND (reference sequence). Trimming removed 8 bases at V and 5 bases at J, with 10 bases between. The CDR3 is 12 amino acids. The chain's CDR3 is CASLTQRNTIYF. The DNA for the CDR3 is TGTGCCAGTCTCACCCAGAGAAACACCATATATTTT.

Here the CDR3 reads CASSSSLDTQYF. DNA for the CDR3: TGTGCCAGCAGCTCCAGTTTAGATACGCAGTATTTT. The chain has TRBV9 and TRBJ2-3; no firm D call. The V gene lost 4 bases and the J gene lost 5 bases, with 8 bases spanning the gap. Germline V gene data show CDR1 as SGDLS and CDR2 as YYNGEE. The CDR3 spans 12 residues.

This chain uses TRBV11-2 with TRBJ2-5; D unresolved. Judging by the DNA end, TRBJ2-7 fits better; the J call may be wrong. CDR3 length: 13 residues. CDR1 is SGHAT, CDR2 FQNNGV, per germline. The DNA of the CDR3 is TGTGCCAGCAGCTTCGGTCTTCCCTACGAGCAGTACTTC. Translated: CASSFGLPYEQYF.

The J gene is TRBJ2-5, the V gene TRBV28, with D perhaps matching TRBD1 (5 bases). The CDR3 is 14 residues long. V was pared by 8 bases and J by 2 bases, with 15 bases between. Germline V lookup: CDR1 MDHEN, CDR2 SYDVKM. In DNA form, the CDR3 reads TGTGCCAGCCAGAAGGGGTGGGGACAAGAGACCCAGTACTTC. It encodes CASQKGWGQETQYF.

This clone has only a few counts. V and J are TRBV6-5 and TRBJ1-2; tentatively, D is TRBD1 (5 bases). Germline V lookup: CDR1 MNHEY, CDR2 SVGAGI. The CDR3 has 15 residues. V was shortened by 1 base and J by 8 bases, with 17 bases between the two germline ends. As DNA, the CDR3 is TGTGCCAGCAGTTACTTCCTGACAGACGCCTGGGGCTACACCTTC. Translating gives CASSYFLTDAWGYTF.

This clone has a handful of counts. The V gene is TRBV7-9, the J gene TRBJ1-5; D remains unclear. V dropped 2 bases and J dropped 1 base, with 9 bases sitting between them. Germline CDR1 is SEHNR and CDR2 is FQNEAQ (reference sequence). The CDR3 contains 15 residues. Here the CDR3 DNA reads TGTGCCAGCAGCTTATCCGGAGGGAGCAATCAGCCCCAGCATTTT. It specifies CASSLSGGSNQPQHF.

The V call is TRBV9, the J call TRBJ2-1, with TRBD1 identical over 7 bases. The CDR3 is made up of 16 amino acids. V lost 0 bases to trimming and J lost 3 bases; unmatched junction nucleotides: 6. From germline, CDR1 is SGDLS and CDR2 YYNGEE. CDR3 sequence: CASSVEDRSIYNEQFF. The CDR3 DNA reads TGTGCCAGCAGCGTAGAGGACAGGAGCATCTACAATGAGCAGTTCTTC.

Only a few counts were recorded for this clone. The chain employs TRBV7-9 and TRBJ1-1; D perhaps matches TRBD1 (6 bases). Looked up from germline, CDR1 is SEHNR and CDR2 is FQNEAQ (reference sequence). The CDR3 covers 15 residues. V was cut by 1 base and J by 4 bases, with 13 bases left in between. CDR3 DNA sequence: TGTGCCAGCAGCTTAGGAAGCGGACAGTTCACTGAAGCTTTCTTT. This codes for CASSLGSGQFTEAFF.

The chain carries TRBV9 and TRBJ2-1; TRBD2 matches 12 bases. Germline-derived CDR1 and CDR2 are SGDLS and YYNGEE. The J segment lost 9 bases and the V segment lost 1 base, leaving 8 bases of the junction unmatched. The CDR3 has 16 residues. Here the CDR3 reads CASSVSSGGGRGEQFF. The CDR3 DNA follows: TGTGCCAGCAGCGTATCTAGCGGGGGGGGTAGGGGTGAGCAGTTCTTC.

The J gene is TRBJ1-1, the V gene TRBV7-9; no definite D call. V lost 1 base and J 4 bases, leaving 10 bases between the germline ends. CDR1 and CDR2 (germline): SEHNR, FQNEAQ (reference sequence). The CDR3 has 14 residues. The DNA for the CDR3 is TGTGCCAGCAGCTTAGATCTTGGCGGCACTGAAGCTTTCTTT. Its translation: CASSLDLGGTEAFF.

This chain joins TRBV7-6 and TRBJ2-2; 9 positions match TRBD1. V shed 1 base and J 7 bases; nucleotides not matched to a gene: 7. The CDR3 is made up of 16 amino acids. In germline, CDR1 is SGHVS, CDR2 FNYEAQ. The CDR3 DNA is TGTGCCAGCAGCTTAGGAACAGGGGGCCGAGGCGGGGAGCTGTTTTTT. Protein sequence: CASSLGTGGRGGELFF.

The rearrangement uses TRBV6-5 and TRBJ1-1; 7 bases are shared with TRBD1. Losses at the gene ends were 5 bases for V and 0 bases for J; bases not matched to a gene: 3. CDR3 size: 14 residues. Germline assignment: CDR1 MNHEY and CDR2 SVGAGI. CDR3 DNA: TGTGCCAGCAGTCGACAGGGTCTGAACACTGAAGCTTTCTTT. This encodes CASSRQGLNTEAFF.

This chain links TRBV2 with TRBJ2-1, with TRBD1 identical over 7 bases. J was trimmed by 1 base and V by 7 bases; bases with no gene match: 4. This CDR3 spans 14 amino acids. Germline-derived CDR1 and CDR2 are SNHLY and FYNNEI. The CDR3 loop is CASTTGDSYNEQFF. CDR3 nucleotide sequence: TGTGCCAGCACCACAGGGGATTCCTACAATGAGCAGTTCTTC.

The rearrangement uses TRBV7-6 and TRBJ1-5, with a tentative D call TRBD1 (6 bases). The CDR3 is 14 amino acids. V was pared by 2 bases and J by 7 bases, with 12 bases between. Germline CDR1 SGHVS, CDR2 FNYEAQ. CDR3 sequence (DNA): TGTGCCAGCAGCTTATATGGGGGCCACCAGCCCCAGCATTTT. Translated: CASSLYGGHQPQHF.

The chain has TRBV19 and TRBJ1-1; a possible D gene is TRBD1 (5 bases). Germline loops: CDR1 LNHDA, CDR2 SQIVND (reference sequence). Trimming cost V 4 bases and J 6 bases, with 6 bases left between them. The length of the CDR3 is 11 residues. CDR3 region: CASSRGAEAFF. The DNA for the CDR3 is TGTGCCAGTAGTAGGGGGGCTGAAGCTTTCTTT.